This T cell receptor beta chain was profiled in a study of T cell repertoires in cytomegalovirus infection. Overall study context: From public TCR beta signatures came an indication of both CMV infection and matching HLA type.

Remarks on this clonotype: The antigen remains undetermined.

V lost 4 bases, J lost 6 bases, and 17 bases lay in between. Germline V gene lookup returns CDR1 SGHNT and CDR2 YYREEE (reference sequence). The CDR3 is made up of 15 amino acids. TCRdb ran MiXCR on the reads and lists one entry per CDR3 protein. This table has approximately 260,000 distinct CDR3 sequences, 15% to 20% appearing once. Study-wide points: Clonotype analysis showed dominance of the ex vivo response by HLA-C-restricted CMV-specific TCR beta clonotypes. Identification of carriers of CMV plus the relevant HLA was performed using cumulative public TCR beta family frequency.

J is TRBJ2-1 and V is TRBV5-4; D perhaps matches TRBD2 (6 bases). Sequencing was carried out using CD8+ T cells from PBMCs. The receptor comes from a human donor in good health (CMV status not recorded). Some clones in this sample may be carry-over from other donors' samples. CDR3 sequence: CASSPAGSPGNEQFF. The CDR3 nucleotides are TGTGCCAGCAGCCCTGCGGGGTCCCCGGGCAATGAGCAGTTCTTC. Filled out from reference TRBV5-4 and TRBJ2-1, the complete variable domain reads ETGVTQSPTHLIKTRGQQVTLRCSSQSGHNTVSWYQQALGQGPQFIFQYYREEENGRGNFPPRFSGLQFPNYSSELNVNALELDDSALYLCASSPAGSPGNEQFFGPGTRLTVL.